The TCR beta chain under discussion was sequenced for a study of T-cell memory formation after mild COVID-19. Across the study: There were largely donor-specific TCR clusters.

The CDR3 consists of 13 residues. Germline-derived CDR1 and CDR2 are MGHDK and SYGVNS. V was clipped by 4 bases and J by 8 bases, with 12 bases between them. UMIs and sample barcodes were carried by the TCR alpha and TCR beta cDNA libraries that 5'RACE produced using constant-segment primers. Each CDR3 protein gets one entry after TCRdb re-called the 5' RACE reads with MiXCR. The sample lists approximately 150,000 distinct CDR3 sequences; 5.5% to 7% were seen once. This clonotype was found many times. The chain joins TRBV25-1 to TRBJ2-4; perhaps TRBD1 as D (5 bases). Input material: PBMCs or a T cell subset sorted from them (not recorded which). The clonotype was recovered from an adult woman who had mild COVID-19 (a few samples of this study predate the infection). Cell type and time point are not known. The CDR3 bases are TGTGCCAGCAGTGGAAGGGGCTACGACATTCAGTACTTC. Protein product: CASSGRGYDIQYF.